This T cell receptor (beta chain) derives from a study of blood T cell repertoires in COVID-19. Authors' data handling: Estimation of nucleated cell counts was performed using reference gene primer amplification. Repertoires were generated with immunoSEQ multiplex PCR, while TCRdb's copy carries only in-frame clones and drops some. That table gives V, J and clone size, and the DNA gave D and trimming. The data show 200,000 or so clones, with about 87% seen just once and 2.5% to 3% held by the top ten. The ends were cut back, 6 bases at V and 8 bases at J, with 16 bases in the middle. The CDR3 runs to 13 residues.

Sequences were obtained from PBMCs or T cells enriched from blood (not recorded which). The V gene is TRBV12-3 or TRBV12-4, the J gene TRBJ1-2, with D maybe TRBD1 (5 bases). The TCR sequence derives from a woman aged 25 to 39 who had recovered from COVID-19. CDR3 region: CASRGALLRGYTF. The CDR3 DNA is TGTGCCAGCAGAGGGGCCCTTCTGAGAGGCTACACCTTC.